The 12 T cell receptor beta chains below all came from one sample that was sequenced in a study of T cells in Graves' hyperthyroidism and ophthalmopathy. TCR beta CDR3 sequences were amplified from RNA transcripts. Using the HTBI primer set, a first-round RT-PCR was run on the TCR CDR3. TCRdb reprocessed the multiplex PCR reads via MiXCR and lists one record per CDR3 protein. This sample has around 600,000 distinct CDR3 sequences, with about 15% found just once. Sequencing used blood. Receptors were obtained from a woman between 50 and 59 years old with Graves' ophthalmopathy.

The chain joins TRBV28 to TRBJ2-7, with 9 bases fitting TRBD2. Germline lookup yields CDR1 MDHEN and CDR2 SYDVKM. With 7 bases clipped from V and 6 bases from J, the junction kept 7 bases outside the gene matches. The CDR3 covers 13 residues. CDR3: CASTLAGEGEQYF. The CDR3 DNA follows: TGTGCCAGCACCTTAGCGGGAGAGGGCGAGCAGTACTTC.

This clonotype was recorded at least ten times. The chain couples TRBV7-3 to TRBJ2-1; D remains ambiguous. The V end lost 0 bases, the J end lost 7 bases, and 19 bases lay between the germline ends. Per the germline V gene, CDR1 is SGHTA and CDR2 is FQGTGA. This CDR3 has 17 residues. CDR3 nucleotides: TGTGCCAGCAGCTTAACGTACGACACAGAATCTAGGAATGAGCAGTTCTTC. It codes for CASSLTYDTESRNEQFF.

This clonotype was recorded at least ten times. The V gene is TRBV6-2 or TRBV6-3, the J gene TRBJ2-1, with TRBD2 matching over 9 bases. The CDR3 sequence is 17 residues long. Germline CDR1 is MNHEY and CDR2 is SVGEGT. V lost 2 bases, J lost 7 bases, and 12 bases stayed unmatched. CDR3 sequence reads: CASSYLVGGRDLNEQFF. The CDR3 DNA is TGTGCCAGCAGTTACCTCGTCGGCGGGAGGGACTTAAATGAGCAGTTCTTC.

Ten or more counts support this clonotype. The chain recombines TRBV15 with TRBJ1-6; D is undetermined. V was pared by 4 bases and J by 10 bases, with 14 bases between. The CDR3 contains 14 residues. Germline loops: CDR1 LNHNV, CDR2 YYDKDF (reference sequence). The CDR3 nucleotides are TGTGCCACCAGCACTAAAAGGTGGGAGTCACCCCTCCACTTT. Protein sequence: CATSTKRWESPLHF. Filled out from reference TRBV15 and TRBJ1-6, the complete variable domain reads DAMVIQNPRYQVTQFGKPVTLSCSQTLNHNVMYWYQQKSSQAPKLLFHYYDKDFNNEADTPDNFQSRRPNTSFCFLDIRSPGLGDTAMYLCATSTKRWESPLHFGNGTRLTVT.

This clonotype was seen only a few times. V is TRBV20-1 and J is TRBJ2-7; D remains ambiguous. With 1 base removed from V and 5 bases from J, the gap between germline ends came to 21 bases. The germline gives CDR1 DFQATT, CDR2 SNEGSKA (reference sequence). The CDR3 consists of 16 residues. The CDR3, as DNA: TGCAGTGCTAGAGCCCCCCAGCCCGTTTTTCGGGACGAGCAGTACTTC. It encodes CSARAPQPVFRDEQYF.

The sample holds a few counts of this clonotype. The chain carries TRBV19 and TRBJ2-1; 14 bases map to TRBD2. The V segment lost 4 bases and the J segment 4 bases; nucleotides outside the gene matches: 6. CDR1 and CDR2 from the germline V gene are LNHDA and SQIVND (reference sequence). The CDR3 spans 17 residues. The CDR3 loop reads CASSTSRLAGGYNEQFF. The CDR3 coding sequence is TGTGCCAGTAGTACCTCCCGACTAGCGGGAGGGTACAATGAGCAGTTCTTC.

Many counts were recorded for this clonotype. This chain uses TRBV27 with TRBJ2-2; unclear D gene. Germline V gene data show CDR1 as MNHEY and CDR2 as SMNVEV (reference sequence). The CDR3 sequence is 12 residues long. Trimming cost V 3 bases and J 6 bases, with 5 bases left between them. The CDR3 spells CASSFYPGELFF. The CDR3 DNA reads as TGTGCCAGCAGTTTTTACCCCGGGGAGCTGTTTTTT.

This clonotype was observed many times. V is TRBV3-1 and J is TRBJ2-1; the match to TRBD2 covers 7 bases. Germline V gene sequence: CDR1 LGHDT, CDR2 YNNKEL (reference sequence). This CDR3 is 16 amino acids long. The V and J ends lost 1 base and 2 bases, in that order; junction bases with no gene match: 5. The CDR3 reads CASSQGGGVTYNEQFF. In DNA form, the CDR3 reads TGTGCCAGCAGCCAAGGGGGGGGAGTCACCTACAATGAGCAGTTCTTC.

At least ten counts were recorded for this clonotype. The V gene is TRBV9, the J gene TRBJ2-7; D is possibly TRBD2 (5 bases). Germline V gene data show CDR1 as SGDLS and CDR2 as YYNGEE. V dropped 0 bases and J dropped 6 bases, with 19 bases sitting between them. The CDR3 has 16 amino acids. The CDR3 protein is CASSVGSAGSVIEQYF. The CDR3 DNA reads TGTGCCAGCAGCGTAGGTTCCGCGGGCAGCGTAATCGAGCAGTACTTC.

This clonotype showed up just a few times. CDR3 residues: CASRIAGSSYNEQFF. The CDR3 region has the DNA TGTGCCAGCAGAATAGCGGGAAGCTCCTACAATGAGCAGTTCTTC. V gene TRBV28 combines with J gene TRBJ2-1, with 8 bases lining up with TRBD2. Per the germline V gene, CDR1 is MDHEN and CDR2 is SYDVKM. Losses at the gene ends were 6 bases for V and 0 bases for J; bases not matched to a gene: 4. The CDR3 loop spans 15 amino acids. The full variable domain, rest sourced from reference TRBV28 and TRBJ2-1, is DVKVTQSSRYLVKRTGEKVFLECVQDMDHENMFWYRQDPGLGLRLIYFSYDVKMKEKGDIPEGYSVSREKKERFSLILESASTNQTSMYLCASRIAGSSYNEQFFGPGTRLTVL.

The genes are TRBV19 and TRBJ2-7, with 12 positions matching TRBD2. This CDR3 comprises 15 residues. CDR1 is LNHDA and CDR2 is SQIVND in the germline V gene (reference sequence). J was trimmed by 3 bases and V by 4 bases; bases with no gene match: 4. For the CDR3, the DNA is TGTGCCAGTAGTAGAGGACTAGCGGGACTCTACGAGCAGTACTTC. Translated: CASSRGLAGLYEQYF.

With regard to this clonotype: A much larger clone differs by one base, so this may be a read error. The V call is TRBV15, the J call TRBJ1-2; the match to TRBD1 covers 7 bases. This CDR3 is built from 13 residues. Germline V gene lookup returns CDR1 LNHNV and CDR2 YYDKDF (reference sequence). DNA for the CDR3: TGTGCCACCCAGGGACAGAGGAACTATGGCCACACCTTC. Its translation is CATQGQRNYGHTF.